Sequencing of this TCR beta chain was carried out in a study of cytomegalovirus exposure and HLA in healthy donors (dated by TCRdb to between 2016 and 2019). With respect to the entire study: A later analysis indicated that the roughly 120 validation repertoires were generated on the platform also employed for the 700 or so repertoires of the first cohort. The study was designed to test whether signatures of past pathogen exposure could be identified by cataloging public T cell receptors. A separate validation cohort of roughly 120 different subjects was used in addition to the roughly 670-subject first cohort. The study combined high-throughput TCR immunosequencing, statistical association of individual TCRs with disease status, and machine learning to predict cytomegalovirus infection status.

As regards this clone: Its antigen is still unknown. The sample holds no much larger clone one base away, and base qualities are not on file.

Separate from the roughly 700-subject first cohort, the validation cohort of some 130 subjects was the group to which the donors belonged. The CDR3 goes from the cysteine to the phenylalanine over 13 residues. The retained sequence is limited to the CDR3, 39 bases, with the frame set at the first base. CDR1 MNHNS and CDR2 SASEGT are derived from the germline V gene. The germline V and J ends show losses of 10 bases and 4 bases respectively, and no gene match explains 10 bases of the junction. Libraries were constructed by the immunoSEQ multiplex PCR assay. Under the source paper's analysis protocol: A statistical classification framework was built for diagnosing cytomegalovirus status from the catalog of TCR beta chain sequences. TCRdb holds this immuneACCESS table with in-frame rearrangements only. Some clones are missing; in checked studies, unresolved V genes explain under half, and the rest has no known cause. The V and J calls and the clone size are those of that table, but D and trimming were determined from the DNA. The sample includes approximately 44,000 clones, with about 90% observed a single time. The ten largest clonotypes hold approximately 6.4% of the sample.

The full study reports these points: A later analysis lacked HLA typing for the validation cohort, so it scored co-occurrence in that cohort across all 110 or so repertoires. The authors suggested that the approach could potentially be extended to other disease states and immunological phenotypes. Subsequent analysis determined that TCRs grouped into clusters in the first cohort also showed a tendency toward co-occurrence across the roughly 130 validation repertoires, and approximately 94% of cluster scores exceeded 0. While some public TCRs were present in many individuals, most TCR sequences turned up only very rarely across donors. The study gave a list of about 150 TCR beta chains associated with cytomegalovirus. A few of the identified cytomegalovirus-associated TCR beta chains were confirmed in vitro to be specific for cytomegalovirus antigens. The classifier was reported to diagnose cytomegalovirus status with high specificity and sensitivity in both the original and validation cohorts.

The V and J segments used are TRBV6-1 and TRBJ2-7; 7 central nucleotides agree with TRBD2. The TCR originated in a woman younger than 45 in good health and CMV-seronegative. The material sequenced was PBMCs. The CDR3 is CATRTRGPYEQYF. The DNA is TGTGCCACCAGGACTAGGGGCCCTTACGAGCAGTACTTC.